This T cell receptor beta chain originates from a study of breast tumors, draining lymph nodes, adjacent tissues. The ends lost 5 bases at V and 4 bases at J; junction bases unmatched: 8. In germline, CDR1 is MNHEY, CDR2 SVGAGI. This CDR3 comprises 16 residues. Axillary draining lymph nodes of breast cancer patients supplied the node samples. This clonotype was seen many times. Antigen unknown. MiXCR, run by TCRdb on the multiplex PCR reads, gives a single entry per CDR3 protein. The table records about 200,000 distinct CDR3 sequences, over 25% of them present only once. Findings and limits, study-wide: Tumor repertoires ranked between lymph nodes and nontumor tissue in diversity, with V and J gene preferences. The lymph node origin of tumor T cells was framed as consistent with a hypothesis, not demonstrated. Luminal-like breast cancer showed significantly greater tumor-nontumor repertoire similarity than basal-like breast cancer did.

This rearrangement joins TRBV6-5 to TRBJ2-7; 13 bases map to TRBD2. The sequenced material came from axillary lymph node tissue. This clonotype was obtained from a female donor with breast cancer. Some clones in this sample may be carry-over from other donors' samples. The CDR3 DNA reads TGTGCCAGCAGTGCCTGGACTAGCGGGAGTTCGTACGAGCAGTACTTC. Translated, it gives CASSAWTSGSSYEQYF.